Following are 16 T cell receptor beta chains from one sample sequenced in a study of glioma-infiltrating T cells after dendritic cell vaccination. The method was immunoSEQ multiplex PCR; TCRdb's version includes in-frame clones alone and lacks a portion of them. The data contain 80,000 to 95,000 clones, around 85% of them singletons. Regarding time point: after dendritic cell vaccination, including at tumor progression/relapse. This sample comprised blood, obtained after dendritic cell vaccination. The receptors come from a human donor with glioblastoma.

The gene calls are TRBV5-1 and TRBJ2-5; 10 bases agree with TRBD2. Germline V gene data show CDR1 as SGHRS and CDR2 as YFSETQ. The trim removed 0 bases at V and 1 base at J, leaving 3 bases unmatched. This CDR3 comprises 16 residues. The CDR3 DNA reads TGCGCCAGCAGCTTGGTGCTAGCGGGGGCCCAAGAGACCCAGTACTTC. Translating it yields CASSLVLAGAQETQYF.

The V and J genes are TRBV6-4 and TRBJ2-3, with D uncertain. The germline gives CDR1 MRHNA, CDR2 SNTAGT. The V gene lost 2 bases and the J gene lost 0 bases, with 3 bases spanning the gap. The CDR3 has 13 residues. The CDR3 region is CASSDGSTDTQYF. The DNA for the CDR3 is TGTGCCAGCAGTGACGGCAGCACAGATACGCAGTATTTT.

The rearrangement joins TRBV4-3 to TRBJ2-3; 8 positions match TRBD1. The CDR3 covers 16 residues. The germline gives CDR1 LGHNA, CDR2 YSLEER. Losses at the gene ends were 4 bases for V and 0 bases for J; bases not matched to a gene: 6. In DNA form, the CDR3 reads TGCGCCAGCAGCCCGGGACAGGAGGCTAGCACAGATACGCAGTATTTT. It yields the protein CASSPGQEASTDTQYF.

The rearrangement links TRBV7-9 to TRBJ1-3, with D hard to call. V lost 0 bases to trimming and J lost 0 bases, with 18 bases between them. The germline V gene has CDR1 SEHNR and CDR2 FQNEAQ (reference sequence). This CDR3 is built from 19 residues. The CDR3 here is CASSLALTLTSNSGNTIYF. CDR3 coding DNA: TGTGCCAGCAGCTTAGCGCTCACCCTCACAAGTAACTCTGGAAACACCATATATTTT.

The genes are TRBV20-1 and TRBJ1-1, with D uncertain. V lost 3 bases and J 3 bases, leaving 5 bases between the germline ends. Germline CDR1 is DFQATT and CDR2 is SNEGSKA (reference sequence). The CDR3 has 11 residues. As DNA, the CDR3 is TGCAGTGCTAGGAGGGACACTGAAGCTTTCTTT. This translates into CSARRDTEAFF.

J is TRBJ2-4 and V is TRBV2; 12 nucleotides agree with TRBD1. The CDR3 is 16 amino acids. Germline V gene sequence: CDR1 SNHLY, CDR2 FYNNEI. The V and J ends lost 6 bases and 7 bases, in that order; junction bases with no gene match: 10. CDR3 DNA sequence: TGTGCCAGCAGCAGGGGGGGACAGGGGGCTTGGAACATTCAGTACTTC. This encodes CASSRGGQGAWNIQYF.

The CDR3 region has the DNA TGTGCCAGCAGCACCGGACAGGGTACCACTAATGAAAAACTGTTTTTT. This sequence encodes CASSTGQGTTNEKLFF. The rearrangement uses TRBV5-6 and TRBJ1-4, with 8 bases matching TRBD1. Germline CDR1 and CDR2: SGHDT and YYEEEE. The V segment lost 4 bases and the J segment 2 bases; nucleotides outside the gene matches: 7. The CDR3 runs 16 residues.

The chain employs TRBV4-3 and TRBJ2-3; D unresolved. The germline V and J ends were trimmed by 0 bases and 6 bases, with 7 bases remaining between them. Germline V gene sequence: CDR1 LGHNA, CDR2 YSLEER. CDR3 size: 13 residues. DNA of the CDR3: TGCGCCAGCAGCCAAGAGGTAGAGGATACGCAGTATTTT. Translated, it gives CASSQEVEDTQYF.

V gene TRBV28 combines with J gene TRBJ1-3; TRBD1 agrees at 8 bases. CDR3 length equals 16 residues. With 5 bases clipped from V and 6 bases from J, the junction kept 12 bases outside the gene matches. Germline CDR1 MDHEN, CDR2 SYDVKM. The CDR3 is CASSRGQGHLENTIYF. CDR3 coding DNA: TGTGCCAGCAGTCGCGGACAGGGACATCTTGAAAACACCATATATTTT. The variable domain in full, with the rest retrieved from reference TRBV28 and TRBJ1-3, is DVKVTQSSRYLVKRTGEKVFLECVQDMDHENMFWYRQDPGLGLRLIYFSYDVKMKEKGDIPEGYSVSREKKERFSLILESASTNQTSMYLCASSRGQGHLENTIYFGEGSWLTVV.

This clone was seen more than once but under ten times. The chain is built from TRBV7-2 and TRBJ2-1; TRBD2 agrees at 13 bases. The ends lost 1 base at V and 4 bases at J; junction bases unmatched: 4. The CDR3 spans 17 residues. Germline lookup yields CDR1 SGHTA and CDR2 FQGNSA. The CDR3 nucleotides are TGTGCCAGCAGCTTAGTTGAACTAGCGGGAGGGTACAATGAGCAGTTCTTC. Its protein is CASSLVELAGGYNEQFF.

This chain uses TRBV15 with TRBJ2-7; weak D call: TRBD2 (5 bases). The V and J ends lost 2 bases and 4 bases respectively, with 9 bases between them. CDR3 size: 13 residues. CDR1 LNHNV and CDR2 YYDKDF come from the germline V gene (reference sequence). The CDR3 here is CATSRHGGYEQYF. The CDR3 DNA reads TGTGCCACCAGCAGACATGGCGGGTACGAGCAGTACTTC.

V usage is TRBV29-1 and J usage is TRBJ1-2, with 8 bases that match TRBD1. This CDR3 contains 16 residues. The ends lost 7 bases at V and 0 bases at J; junction bases unmatched: 13. Germline lookup yields CDR1 SQVTM and CDR2 ANQGSEA. CDR3 nucleotide sequence: TGCAGCGCCTGGGGACAGGACGACAAAACTAACTATGGCTACACCTTC. Amino acid sequence: CSAWGQDDKTNYGYTF.

The genes are TRBV4-2 and TRBJ2-7, with D possibly TRBD2 on 5 matching bases. Germline CDR1 reads LGHNA; CDR2 reads YNFKEQ. The ends were cut back, 5 bases at V and 3 bases at J, with 11 bases in the middle. This CDR3 contains 13 residues. For the CDR3, the DNA is TGTGCCAGCAGCTCGGCGGGCAACTACGAGCAGTACTTC. As protein: CASSSAGNYEQYF.

This rearrangement joins TRBV4-3 to TRBJ1-5; possibly TRBD1 for D (6 bases). Germline CDR1 LGHNA, CDR2 YSLEER. The V and J ends lost 0 bases and 0 bases respectively, with 12 bases between them. CDR3 size: 17 residues. This CDR3 is CASSQDVRDISNQPQHF. The CDR3 DNA follows: TGCGCCAGCAGCCAAGATGTCCGGGACATTAGCAATCAGCCCCAGCATTTT.

The rearrangement links TRBV10-2 to TRBJ2-1; TRBD2 matches at 8 bases. Per germline, CDR1 WSHSY and CDR2 SAAADI. V lost 0 bases, J lost 13 bases, and 2 bases stayed unmatched. This CDR3 has 12 residues. The CDR3 DNA sequence: TGCGCCAGCAGTGAGTCCGGGACTAGACAGTTCTTC. Translation: CASSESGTRQFF.

The rearrangement uses TRBV28 and TRBJ2-4; no clear D. Germline V gene sequence: CDR1 MDHEN, CDR2 SYDVKM. Between the trimmed V and J ends, which lost 7 bases and 1 base, there was a span of 11 bases. The CDR3 loop spans 14 amino acids. For the CDR3, the DNA is TGTGCCAGCACTCAGGATTCGGCCAAAAACATTCAGTACTTC. Amino acid sequence: CASTQDSAKNIQYF.